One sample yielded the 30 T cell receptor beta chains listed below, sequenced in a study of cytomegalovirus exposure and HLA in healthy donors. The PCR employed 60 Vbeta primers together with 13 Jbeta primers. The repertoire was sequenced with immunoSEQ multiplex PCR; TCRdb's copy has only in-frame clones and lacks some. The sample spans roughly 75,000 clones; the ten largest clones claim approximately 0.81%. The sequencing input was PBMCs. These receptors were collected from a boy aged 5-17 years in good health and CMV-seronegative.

The CDR3 DNA reads as TGTGCCAGCAGCTCGCGGGAAGGTGAAAAACTGTTTTTT. Its protein is CASSSREGEKLFF. This chain connects TRBV5-4 to TRBJ1-4; D remains ambiguous. This CDR3 contains 13 residues. Trimming shortened V by 3 bases and J by 7 bases, and 10 bases separated the two germline ends. Germline V lookup: CDR1 SGHNT, CDR2 YYREEE (reference sequence).

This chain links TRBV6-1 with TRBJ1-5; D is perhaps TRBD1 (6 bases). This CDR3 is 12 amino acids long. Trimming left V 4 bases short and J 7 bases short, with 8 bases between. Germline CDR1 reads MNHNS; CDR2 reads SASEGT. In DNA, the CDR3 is TGTGCCAGCAGTGGGGGGGGCCAGCCCCAGCATTTT. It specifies CASSGGGQPQHF.

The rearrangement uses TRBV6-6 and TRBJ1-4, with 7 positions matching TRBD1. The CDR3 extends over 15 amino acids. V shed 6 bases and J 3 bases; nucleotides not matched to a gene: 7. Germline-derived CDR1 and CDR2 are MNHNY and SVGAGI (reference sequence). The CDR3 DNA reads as TGTGCCAGCAGGATCGAGGGGGCAGCTAATGAAAAACTGTTTTTT. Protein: CASRIEGAANEKLFF.

The CDR3 is CASSPDSRGYGYTF. CDR3 bases: TGTGCCAGCAGCCCCGATAGCCGAGGCTATGGCTACACCTTC. This chain uses TRBV7-3 with TRBJ1-2, with no clear D. Trimming removed 5 bases at V and 4 bases at J, with 14 bases between. The germline CDR1 and CDR2 sequences are SGHTA and FQGTGA. This CDR3 is 14 amino acids long.

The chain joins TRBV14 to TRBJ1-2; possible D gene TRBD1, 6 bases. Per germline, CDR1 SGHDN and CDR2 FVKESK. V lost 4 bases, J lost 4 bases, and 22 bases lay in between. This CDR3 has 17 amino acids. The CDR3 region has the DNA TGTGCCAGCAGCCCCCGCCCCGGACAGAAAGGAGGCTATGGCTACACCTTC. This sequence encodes CASSPRPGQKGGYGYTF.

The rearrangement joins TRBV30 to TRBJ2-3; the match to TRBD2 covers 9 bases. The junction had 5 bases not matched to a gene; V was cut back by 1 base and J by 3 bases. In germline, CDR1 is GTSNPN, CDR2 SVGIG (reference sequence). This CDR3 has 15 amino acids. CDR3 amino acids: CAWSGRGGSTDTQYF. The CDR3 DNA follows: TGTGCCTGGAGTGGGCGGGGGGGCTCGACAGATACGCAGTATTTT. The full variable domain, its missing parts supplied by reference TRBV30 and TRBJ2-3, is SQTIHQWPATLVQPVGSPLSLECTVEGTSNPNLYWYRQAAGRGLQLLFYSVGIGQISSEVPQNLSASRPQDRQFILSSKKLLLSDSGFYLCAWSGRGGSTDTQYFGPGTRLTVL.

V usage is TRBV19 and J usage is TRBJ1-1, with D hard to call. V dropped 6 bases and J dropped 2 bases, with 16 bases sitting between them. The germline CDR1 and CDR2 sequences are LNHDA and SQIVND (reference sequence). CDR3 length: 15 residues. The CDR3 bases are TGTGCCAGTAGCGCGGCCGGGAGATTTAACACTGAAGCTTTCTTT. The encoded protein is CASSAAGRFNTEAFF.

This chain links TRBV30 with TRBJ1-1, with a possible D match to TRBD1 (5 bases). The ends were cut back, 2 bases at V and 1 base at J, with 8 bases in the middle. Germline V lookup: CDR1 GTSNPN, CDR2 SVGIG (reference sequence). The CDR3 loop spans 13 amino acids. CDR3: CAWSMTANTEAFF. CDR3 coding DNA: TGTGCCTGGAGTATGACAGCGAACACTGAAGCTTTCTTT. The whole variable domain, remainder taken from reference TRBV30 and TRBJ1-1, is SQTIHQWPATLVQPVGSPLSLECTVEGTSNPNLYWYRQAAGRGLQLLFYSVGIGQISSEVPQNLSASRPQDRQFILSSKKLLLSDSGFYLCAWSMTANTEAFFGQGTRLTVV.

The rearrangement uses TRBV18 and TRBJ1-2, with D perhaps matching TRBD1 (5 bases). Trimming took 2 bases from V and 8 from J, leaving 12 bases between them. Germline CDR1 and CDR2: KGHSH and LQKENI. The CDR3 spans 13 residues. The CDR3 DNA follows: TGTGCCAGCTCACCAACGGCAGGGCAAGGCTACACCTTC. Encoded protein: CASSPTAGQGYTF.

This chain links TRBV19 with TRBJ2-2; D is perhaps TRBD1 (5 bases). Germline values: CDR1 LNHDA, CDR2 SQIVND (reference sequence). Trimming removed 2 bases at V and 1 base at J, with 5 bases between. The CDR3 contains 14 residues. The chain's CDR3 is CASSITGNTGELFF. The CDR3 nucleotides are TGTGCCAGTAGTATAACAGGGAACACCGGGGAGCTGTTTTTT. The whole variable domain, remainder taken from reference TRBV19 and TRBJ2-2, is DGGITQSPKYLFRKEGQNVTLSCEQNLNHDAMYWYRQDPGQGLRLIYYSQIVNDFQKGDIAEGYSVSREKKESFPLTVTSAQKNPTAFYLCASSITGNTGELFFGEGSRLTVL.

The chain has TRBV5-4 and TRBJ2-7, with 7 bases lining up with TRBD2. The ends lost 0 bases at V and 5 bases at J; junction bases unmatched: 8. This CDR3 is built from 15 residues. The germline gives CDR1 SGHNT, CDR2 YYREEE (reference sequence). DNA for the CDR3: TGTGCCAGCAGCTTGGCGTACGGGGGGTTCGACGAGCAGTACTTC. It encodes CASSLAYGGFDEQYF.

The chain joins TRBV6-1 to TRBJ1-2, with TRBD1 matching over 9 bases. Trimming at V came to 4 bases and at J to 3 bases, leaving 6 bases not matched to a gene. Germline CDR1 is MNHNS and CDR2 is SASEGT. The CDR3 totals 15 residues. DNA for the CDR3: TGTGCCAGCAGTGTTCGGGACAGGGCGGACTATGGCTACACCTTC. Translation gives CASSVRDRADYGYTF.

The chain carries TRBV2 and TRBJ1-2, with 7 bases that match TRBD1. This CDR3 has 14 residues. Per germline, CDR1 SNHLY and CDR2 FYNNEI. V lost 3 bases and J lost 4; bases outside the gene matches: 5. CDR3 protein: CASSERGQSYGYTF. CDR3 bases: TGTGCCAGCAGTGAGAGGGGGCAAAGCTATGGCTACACCTTC.

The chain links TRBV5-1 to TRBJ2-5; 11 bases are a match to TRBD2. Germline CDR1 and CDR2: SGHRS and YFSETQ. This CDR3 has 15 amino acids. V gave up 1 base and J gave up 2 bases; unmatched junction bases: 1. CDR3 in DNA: TGCGCCAGCAGCTTGTCTAGCGGGAGGCAAGAGACCCAGTACTTC. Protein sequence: CASSLSSGRQETQYF.

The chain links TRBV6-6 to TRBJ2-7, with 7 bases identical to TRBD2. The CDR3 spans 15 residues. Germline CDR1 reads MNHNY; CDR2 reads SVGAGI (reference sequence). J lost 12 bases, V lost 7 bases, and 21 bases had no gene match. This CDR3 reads CASNPSQSAGFKGYF. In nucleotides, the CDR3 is TGTGCCAGCAACCCAAGCCAGTCAGCGGGATTTAAAGGGTACTTC.

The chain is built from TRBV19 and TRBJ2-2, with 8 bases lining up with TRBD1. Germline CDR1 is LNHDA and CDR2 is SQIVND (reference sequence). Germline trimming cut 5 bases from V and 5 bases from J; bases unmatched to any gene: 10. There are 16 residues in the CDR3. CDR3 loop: CASSLQGAPGTGELFF. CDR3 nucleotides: TGTGCCAGTAGTCTCCAGGGGGCCCCGGGGACCGGGGAGCTGTTTTTT. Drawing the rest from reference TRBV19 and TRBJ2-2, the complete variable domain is DGGITQSPKYLFRKEGQNVTLSCEQNLNHDAMYWYRQDPGQGLRLIYYSQIVNDFQKGDIAEGYSVSREKKESFPLTVTSAQKNPTAFYLCASSLQGAPGTGELFFGEGSRLTVL.

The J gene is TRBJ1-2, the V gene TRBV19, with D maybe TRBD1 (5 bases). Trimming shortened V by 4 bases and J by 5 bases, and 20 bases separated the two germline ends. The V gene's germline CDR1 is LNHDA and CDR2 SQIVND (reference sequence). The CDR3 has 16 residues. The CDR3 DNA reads TGTGCCAGTAGTAATTTCGCAGGACACCACGGGTATGGCTACACCTTC. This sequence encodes CASSNFAGHHGYGYTF.

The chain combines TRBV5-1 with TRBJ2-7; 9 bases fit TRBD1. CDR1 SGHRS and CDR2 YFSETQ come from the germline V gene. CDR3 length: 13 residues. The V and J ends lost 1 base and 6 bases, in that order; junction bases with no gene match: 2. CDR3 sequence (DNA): TGCGCCAGCAGCTTGACAGGGGGCGGCGAGCAGTACTTC. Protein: CASSLTGGGEQYF.

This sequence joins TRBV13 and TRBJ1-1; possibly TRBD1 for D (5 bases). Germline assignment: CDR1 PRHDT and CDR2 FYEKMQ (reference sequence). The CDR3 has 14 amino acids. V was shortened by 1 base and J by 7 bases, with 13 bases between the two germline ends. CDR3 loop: CASSLVRGDDEAFF. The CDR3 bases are TGTGCCAGCAGCTTAGTTCGGGGGGACGATGAAGCTTTCTTT.

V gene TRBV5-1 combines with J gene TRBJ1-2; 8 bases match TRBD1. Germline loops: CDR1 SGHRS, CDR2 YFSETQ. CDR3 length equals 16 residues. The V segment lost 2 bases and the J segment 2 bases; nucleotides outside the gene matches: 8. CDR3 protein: CASSLGTGFGNYGYTF. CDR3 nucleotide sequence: TGCGCCAGCAGCTTAGGGACAGGTTTTGGAAACTATGGCTACACCTTC.

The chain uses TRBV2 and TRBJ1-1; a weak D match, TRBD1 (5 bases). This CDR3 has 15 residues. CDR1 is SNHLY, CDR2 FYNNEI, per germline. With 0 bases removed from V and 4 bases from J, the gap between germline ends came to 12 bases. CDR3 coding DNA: TGTGCCAGCAGTGAAGCGGGGGGACCTATCACTGAAGCTTTCTTT. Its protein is CASSEAGGPITEAFF.

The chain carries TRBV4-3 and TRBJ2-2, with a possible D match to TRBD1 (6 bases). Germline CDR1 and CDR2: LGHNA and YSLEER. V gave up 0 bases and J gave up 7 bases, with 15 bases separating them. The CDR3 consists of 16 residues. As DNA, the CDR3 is TGCGCCAGCAGCCAAGACAGGGGAAGCCTTGGCGGGGAGCTGTTTTTT. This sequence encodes CASSQDRGSLGGELFF.

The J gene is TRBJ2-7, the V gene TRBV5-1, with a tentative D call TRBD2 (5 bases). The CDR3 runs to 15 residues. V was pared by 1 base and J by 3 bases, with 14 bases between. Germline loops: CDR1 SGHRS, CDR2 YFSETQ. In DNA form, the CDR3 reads TGCGCCAGCAGCTTGATGACGGACTCTCTCTACGAGCAGTACTTC. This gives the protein CASSLMTDSLYEQYF.

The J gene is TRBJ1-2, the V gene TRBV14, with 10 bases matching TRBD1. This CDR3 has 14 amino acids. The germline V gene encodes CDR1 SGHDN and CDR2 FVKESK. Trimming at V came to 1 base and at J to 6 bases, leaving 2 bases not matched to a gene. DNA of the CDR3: TGTGCCAGCAGCCAAGTGACAGGGGGCGATGGCTACACCTTC. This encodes CASSQVTGGDGYTF. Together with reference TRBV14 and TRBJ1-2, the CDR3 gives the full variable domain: EAGVTQFPSHSVIEKGQTVTLRCDPISGHDNLYWYRRVMGKEIKFLLHFVKESKQDESGMPNNRFLAERTGGTYSTLKVQPAELEDSGVYFCASSQVTGGDGYTFGSGTRLTVV.

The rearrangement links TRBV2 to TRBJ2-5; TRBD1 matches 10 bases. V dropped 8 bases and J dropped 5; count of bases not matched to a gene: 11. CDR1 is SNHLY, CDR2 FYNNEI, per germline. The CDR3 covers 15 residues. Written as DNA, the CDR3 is TGTGCCAGCGAAAATTCGGACAGGGGGTTTGAGACCCAGTACTTC. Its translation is CASENSDRGFETQYF.

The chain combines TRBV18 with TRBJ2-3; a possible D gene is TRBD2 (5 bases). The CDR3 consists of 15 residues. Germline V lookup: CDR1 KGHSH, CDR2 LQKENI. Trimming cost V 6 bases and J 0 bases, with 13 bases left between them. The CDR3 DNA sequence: TGTGCCAGCTCTCAAGGACTGGCTAGCACAGATACGCAGTATTTT. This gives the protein CASSQGLASTDTQYF.

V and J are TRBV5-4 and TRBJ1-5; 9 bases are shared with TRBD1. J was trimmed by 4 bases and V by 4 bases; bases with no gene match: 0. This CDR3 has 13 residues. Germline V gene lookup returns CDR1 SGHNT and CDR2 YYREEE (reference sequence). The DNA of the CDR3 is TGTGCCAGCAGCGACAGGGGGAATCAGCCCCAGCATTTT. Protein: CASSDRGNQPQHF.

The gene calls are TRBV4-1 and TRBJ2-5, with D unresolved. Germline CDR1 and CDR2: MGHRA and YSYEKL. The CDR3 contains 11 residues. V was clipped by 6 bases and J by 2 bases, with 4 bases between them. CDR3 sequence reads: CASRLQETQYF. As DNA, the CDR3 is TGCGCCAGCAGACTTCAAGAGACCCAGTACTTC.

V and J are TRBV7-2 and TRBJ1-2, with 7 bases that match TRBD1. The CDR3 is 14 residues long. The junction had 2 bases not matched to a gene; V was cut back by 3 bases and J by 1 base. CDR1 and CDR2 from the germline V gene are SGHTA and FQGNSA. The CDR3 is CASSFRDSNYGYTF. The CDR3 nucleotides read TGTGCCAGCAGCTTCCGGGACAGTAACTATGGCTACACCTTC. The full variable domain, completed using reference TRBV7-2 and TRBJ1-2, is GAGVSQSPSNKVTEKGKDVELRCDPISGHTALYWYRQSLGQGLEFLIYFQGNSAPDKSGLPSDRFSAERTGGSVSTLTIQRTQQEDSAVYLCASSFRDSNYGYTFGSGTRLTVV.

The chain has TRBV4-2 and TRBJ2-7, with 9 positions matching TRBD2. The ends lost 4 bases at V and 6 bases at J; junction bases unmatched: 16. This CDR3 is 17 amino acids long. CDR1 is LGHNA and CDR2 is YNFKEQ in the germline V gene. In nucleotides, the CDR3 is TGTGCCAGCAGCCCTGTCAGAGTTAGCGGGGGTCCTCTCGAGCAGTACTTC. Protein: CASSPVRVSGGPLEQYF.